A selection of T cell receptor beta chains follows, all from one sample in a study of breast tumors, draining lymph nodes, adjacent tissues. TCRdb independently ran MiXCR on the multiplex PCR reads; one entry per CDR3 protein. The sample yields about 89,000 distinct CDR3 sequences, roughly 30% seen once. The material sequenced was axillary lymph node tissue. These receptors all come from a female donor with breast cancer. Some clones in this sample may be carry-over from other donors' samples. Each CDR3 is given with its conserved first and last residue. The D gene is left open where the match is weak. The listing skips clone size in some rows; elsewhere it reads once, few, many or a size class.

V gene	D gene	J gene	clone size	CDR3 DNA	CDR3 protein
TRBV5-1	TRBD1	TRBJ2-7	-	TGCGCCAGCAGCGTGACAGGGTGCTCCTACGAGCAGTACTTC	CASSVTGCSYEQYF
TRBV20-1	-	TRBJ1-4	many	TGCAGTGCTAGGGGACCGATTAATGAAAAACTGTTTTTT	CSARGPINEKLFF
TRBV6-6	TRBD2	TRBJ2-3	-	TGTGCCAGCAGTCAAGCCTGGTCGGGAGGGGCAGATACGCAGTATTTT	CASSQAWSGGADTQYF
TRBV6-6	TRBD1	TRBJ1-4	many	TGTGCCAGCAGTCACCCGGACAGGGGGAATGAAAAACTGTTTTTT	CASSHPDRGNEKLFF
TRBV20-1	-	TRBJ2-2	many	TGCAGTGCTAGAGGGAGGGGGATTACCGGGGAGCTGTTTTTT	CSARGRGITGELFF
TRBV9	TRBD2	TRBJ2-3	many	TGTGCCAGCAGCGTAGATTATAGCGGGCACACAGATACGCAGTATTTT	CASSVDYSGHTDTQYF
TRBV10-3	-	TRBJ2-2	many	TGTGCCATCAGTGGGGGACACAGTAAGACCGGGGAGCTGTTTTTT	CAISGGHSKTGELFF
TRBV20-1	TRBD2	TRBJ2-1	many	TGCAGTGCTAGAGTCGCCTCGGCGGGAGACCCTAATGAGCAGTTCTTC	CSARVASAGDPNEQFF
TRBV3-1	-	TRBJ2-3	many	TGTGCCAGCAGACTGACAGGTCTGACAGATACGCAGTATTTT	CASRLTGLTDTQYF
TRBV12-3/TRBV12-4	TRBD1	TRBJ2-2	many	TGTGCCAGCAGTTTATTTGGGACAGGGGGCGAGAACACCGGGGAGCTGTTTTTT	CASSLFGTGGENTGELFF
TRBV20-1	-	TRBJ2-7	-	TGCAGTGCTAGAGAAGCGGAAATATCCTACGAGCGGTACTTC	CSAREAEISYERYF
TRBV19	-	TRBJ2-7	many	TGTGCCAGTAGTAATCAGGACACCTACGAGCAGTACTTC	CASSNQDTYEQYF
TRBV20-1	-	TRBJ2-3	many	TGCAGTGCTGTGAATGACATCTCAGATACGCAGTATTTT	CSAVNDISDTQYF
TRBV7-2	-	TRBJ2-1	once	TGTGCCAGCAGCCCACTCTGGTGTAGCGGCTACAATGAGCAGTTCTTC	CASSPLWCSGYNEQFF
TRBV19	-	TRBJ1-5	many	TGTGCCAGTACCCCAGTCCCAGGGGTCGGAGATCAGCCCCAGCATTTT	CASTPVPGVGDQPQHF
TRBV5-8	TRBD2	TRBJ2-3	many	TGTGCCAGCAGCTTGGCACTAGCGCCAAACACAGATACGCAGTATTTT	CASSLALAPNTDTQYF
TRBV27	TRBD1	TRBJ2-1	many	TGTGCCAGCAGTTTTACAGGGGCCAATGAGCAGTTCTTC	CASSFTGANEQFF
TRBV9	-	TRBJ1-4	-	TGTGCCAGCAGCCCACGGGGAGCTAATGAAAAACTGTTTTTT	CASSPRGANEKLFF
TRBV28	TRBD1	TRBJ1-5	-	TGTGCCAGCAACCCGGGACAGTCACAGCCCCAGCATTTT	CASNPGQSQPQHF
TRBV7-9	TRBD2	TRBJ2-7	-	TGTGCCAGCAGCTCAAGCACTAGCGGAACCTACGAGCAGCACTTC	CASSSSTSGTYEQHF
TRBV4-3	-	TRBJ1-2	-	TGCGCCAGCAGCCAGCCCCTCGGAGGATATGGCTACACCTTC	CASSQPLGGYGYTF
TRBV6-6	-	TRBJ2-2	many	TGTGCCAGCGAAGGGGGGGCCGGGGAGCTGTTTTTT	CASEGGAGELFF
TRBV7-2	TRBD2	TRBJ2-3	-	TGTGCCTGCAGCCTTGGGAATCTAGCGGGAGGGGCTACGCAGTATTTT	CACSLGNLAGGATQYF
TRBV11-2	TRBD2	TRBJ2-5	-	TGTGCCTGCAGCTTAGGCGGGGGAGATATGGAAGAGACCCAGTACTTC	CACSLGGGDMEETQYF
TRBV12-5	-	TRBJ1-5	many	TGTGCTAGTGGTTTTAATCAGCCCCAGCATTTT	CASGFNQPQHF
TRBV2	-	TRBJ2-6	many	TGTGCCAGCACCTTCCTCCCCGTGTCTGGGGCCAACGTCCTGACTTTC	CASTFLPVSGANVLTF
TRBV2	-	TRBJ1-1	many	TGTGCCAGCAGTGAAGGGGGGGGCAGGTGGGGGAACACTGAAGCTTTCTTT	CASSEGGGRWGNTEAFF
TRBV28	-	TRBJ2-7	-	TGTGCCAGCAGTTTACCTATTATACCATACGAGCAACACTTC	CASSLPIIPYEQHF
TRBV2	-	TRBJ2-6	many	TGTGCCAGCAGTGAGGGCTATTGGGCCAACGTCCTGACTTTC	CASSEGYWANVLTF
TRBV20-1	-	TRBJ2-7	few	TGCAGTGCTAGAGTCTTGGCGGCGGGACGGGAGCAGTACTTC	CSARVLAAGREQYF
TRBV20-1	TRBD2	TRBJ2-1	-	TGCAGTGCTGGATACCTAGCGGGAGGCCTCAACGAGCAGTTCTTC	CSAGYLAGGLNEQFF
TRBV5-1	-	TRBJ1-4	-	TGCGCCAGCAGCAGAGGACGGGGTGGTTTGACTAATGAAAAATTGTTTTTT	CASSRGRGGLTNEKLFF
TRBV2	TRBD1	TRBJ1-2	-	TGTGCCAGCAGTGAGGGACAGGATGACGGCTACACCTTC	CASSEGQDDGYTF
TRBV2	TRBD2	TRBJ2-1	many	TGTGCCAGCAGCGGGCCTAGCGGGAGAAGTAATGAGCAGTTCTTC	CASSGPSGRSNEQFF
TRBV19	-	TRBJ1-1	-	TGTGCCAGTAGGGGGACCGTCAACACTGAAGCTTTCTTT	CASRGTVNTEAFF
TRBV20-1	-	TRBJ2-7	-	TGCAGTGCTATAGGGGGGGGGGGAAATAGGGACTGGTACGAGCAGTACTTC	CSAIGGGGNRDWYEQYF